Listed below are T cell receptor beta chains from one sample, sequenced in a study of CD8 T cells in ankylosing spondylitis. TCRdb re-called the 5' RACE reads with MiXCR, one entry per CDR3 protein. The sample carries approximately 300,000 distinct CDR3 sequences, approximately 20% recorded once. The specimen was blood, either unsorted or a sorted T cell fraction (not recorded which). The source is a male donor with ankylosing spondylitis or in good health (not recorded which). Both conserved end residues are part of each CDR3. The D gene is left open where the match is weak. The size field is filled for only some rows; it gives once, few, many or a size class.

>TRBJ2-2|few|TRBV27|.
CASSLEGVGRAGTGELFF
TGTGCCAGCAGTTTAGAAGGCGTCGGCAGGGCAGGCACCGGGGAGCTGTTTTTT
>TRBJ2-1|many|TRBV29-1|.
CSVRDGIARDEQFF
TGCAGCGTTCGGGACGGGATCGCCAGGGATGAGCAGTTCTTC
>TRBJ2-4|few|TRBV12-3/TRBV12-4|.
CASIPGKPGGIQYF
TGTGCCAGCATCCCCGGGAAACCCGGGGGCATTCAGTACTTC
>TRBJ1-2|.|TRBV6-1|.
CASSEGAGPNYGYTF
TGTGCCAGCAGTGAAGGGGCCGGCCCGAACTATGGCTACACCTTC
>TRBJ1-2|many|TRBV5-1|.
CASSRDGNLGEGYTF
TGCGCCAGCAGCCGGGACGGGAATCTAGGCGAGGGCTACACCTTC
>TRBJ1-4|few|TRBV20-1|.
CSARDLRRTSNEKLFF
TGCAGTGCTAGAGATCTTAGGAGGACTTCAAATGAAAAACTGTTTTTT
>TRBJ1-6|few|TRBV12-3/TRBV12-4|TRBD1
CASTLGQVGSPLHF
TGTGCCAGCACCCTGGGACAGGTTGGTTCACCCCTCCACTTT
>TRBJ2-1|.|TRBV5-1|TRBD2
CASSFGQRGSEQFF
TGCGCCAGCAGCTTTGGGCAGCGGGGGAGTGAGCAGTTCTTC
>TRBJ2-3|few|TRBV29-1|TRBD2
CSAGGLAGDTQYF
TGCAGCGCTGGCGGACTAGCGGGAGATACGCAGTATTTT
>TRBJ1-2|few|TRBV6-1|.
CASAGSGHPNYGYTF
TGTGCCAGCGCCGGGTCGGGACACCCGAACTATGGCTACACCTTC
>TRBJ1-1|.|TRBV12-3/TRBV12-4|.
CASSPRDPGLTEAFF
TGTGCCAGCAGTCCCCGGGACCCGGGGCTCACTGAAGCTTTCTTT
>TRBJ1-1|once|TRBV18|.
CASSPRDGAFF
TGTGCCAGCTCACCAAGGGATGGAGCTTTCTTT
>TRBJ2-1|few|TRBV9|.
CASSVADGEQFF
TGTGCCAGCAGCGTAGCAGATGGTGAGCAGTTCTTC
>TRBJ2-1|.|TRBV25-1|.
CASSPGGQYNEQFF
TGTGCCAGCAGCCCCGGGGGGCAGTACAATGAGCAGTTCTTC
>TRBJ2-5|few|TRBV5-1|TRBD2
CASSLMASGGAETQYF
TGCGCCAGCAGCTTGATGGCTAGCGGGGGGGCAGAGACCCAGTACTTC
>TRBJ2-3|.|TRBV7-2|TRBD2
CASSLRLAGGVDTQYF
TGTGCCAGCAGCTTACGACTAGCGGGGGGTGTAGATACGCAGTATTTT
>TRBJ1-1|few|TRBV5-1|TRBD1
CASSLAVRGGGEAFF
TGCGCCAGCAGCTTGGCCGTAAGAGGGGGCGGAGAAGCTTTCTTT
>TRBJ2-1|.|TRBV7-8|.
CASSQSGTPYNEQFF
TGTGCCAGCAGCCAATCCGGGACCCCCTACAATGAGCAGTTCTTC
>TRBJ2-1|few|TRBV29-1|TRBD2
CSLLAGVQTYNEQFF
TGCAGTCTACTAGCGGGAGTACAGACCTACAATGAGCAGTTCTTC
>TRBJ2-2|many|TRBV5-1|.
CASSLFTNTGELFF
TGCGCCAGCAGTTTGTTTACGAACACCGGGGAGCTGTTTTTT
>TRBJ2-5|.|TRBV28|TRBD2
CASSLSLAGVRETQYF
TGTGCCAGCAGTTTATCACTAGCGGGAGTGCGGGAGACCCAGTACTTC
>TRBJ2-5|.|TRBV5-4|TRBD1
CASSLGTEETQYF
TGCGCCAGCAGCTTGGGGACAGAAGAGACCCAGTACTTC
>TRBJ2-5|.|TRBV2|TRBD2
CASGGGLETQYF
TGTGCCAGCGGCGGGGGGCTGGAGACCCAGTACTTC
>TRBJ1-3|few|TRBV10-3|TRBD1
CAISDTGGSGNTIYF
TGTGCCATCAGCGATACAGGGGGCTCTGGAAACACCATATATTTT
>TRBJ2-1|few|TRBV6-1|TRBD2
CASLRAGGGLYNEQFF
TGTGCCAGCCTACGGGCGGGGGGGGGCCTCTACAATGAGCAGTTCTTC
>TRBJ2-2|.|TRBV30|TRBD2
CARGLAGTGELFF
TGTGCCAGGGGACTAGCCGGCACCGGGGAGCTGTTTTTT
>TRBJ1-4|few|TRBV7-9|TRBD1
CASSLYVTGGNEKLFF
TGTGCCAGCAGCTTATATGTGACAGGGGGGAATGAAAAACTGTTTTTT
>TRBJ2-2|.|TRBV9|.
CASSVRGADTGELFF
TGTGCCAGCAGCGTACGAGGGGCAGACACCGGGGAGCTGTTTTTT
>TRBJ2-1|few|TRBV5-1|.
CASRGDGVNEQFF
TGCGCCAGCAGGGGCGATGGGGTCAATGAGCAGTTCTTC
>TRBJ2-2|.|TRBV3-1|TRBD1
CASMLTGGITGELFF
TGTGCCAGCATGCTGACAGGGGGCATCACCGGGGAGCTGTTTTTT
>TRBJ2-2|.|TRBV12-3/TRBV12-4|TRBD2
CASRLPRLAGNTGELFF
TGTGCCAGCAGACTCCCTAGACTAGCGGGTAACACCGGGGAGCTGTTTTTT
>TRBJ2-3|few|TRBV27|.
CASSARDPRPDTQYF
TGTGCCAGCAGTGCACGGGACCCGCGGCCAGATACGCAGTATTTT
>TRBJ2-1|.|TRBV28|TRBD2
CASSLPTSGRGFF
TGTGCCAGCAGTTTACCAACTAGCGGGAGGGGGTTCTTC
>TRBJ2-2|few|TRBV20-1|.
CSARVTSRVGELFF
TGCAGTGCTAGAGTAACTAGTCGGGTCGGGGAGCTGTTTTTT
>TRBJ2-2|.|TRBV12-3/TRBV12-4|TRBD1
CATRQGARAGELFF
TGTGCCACTAGACAGGGGGCCAGAGCCGGGGAGCTGTTTTTT
>TRBJ1-3|few|TRBV7-9|.
CASSRAGGEGNTIYF
TGTGCCAGCAGTCGAGCGGGAGGGGAAGGAAACACCATATATTTT
>TRBJ2-1|many|TRBV20-1|TRBD2
CSAEGLASYNEQFF
TGCAGTGCTGAGGGACTAGCATCCTACAATGAGCAGTTCTTC
>TRBJ1-2|few|TRBV29-1|TRBD1
CSGLQGGSNYGYTF
TGCAGCGGCCTACAGGGGGGCAGCAACTATGGCTACACCTTC
>TRBJ1-1|.|TRBV3-1|.
CASSRGSGTEAFF
TGTGCCAGCAGCAGGGGTTCCGGCACTGAAGCTTTCTTT
>TRBJ2-6|few|TRBV6-4|.
CASSDVGDGANVLTF
TGTGCCAGCAGTGACGTAGGGGATGGGGCCAACGTCCTGACTTTC
>TRBJ2-3|.|TRBV20-1|TRBD2
CSAKLGGDYPTDTQYF
TGCAGTGCCAAGTTGGGCGGGGACTACCCCACAGATACGCAGTATTTT
>TRBJ2-2|.|TRBV3-1|.
CASSQDGASRGGELFF
TGTGCCAGCAGCCAAGATGGAGCTTCTCGCGGCGGGGAGCTGTTTTTT
>TRBJ2-5|.|TRBV5-1|TRBD2
CASSNGLAGSRTQYF
TGCGCCAGCAGCAACGGACTAGCGGGGTCCCGGACCCAGTACTTC
>TRBJ2-5|few|TRBV7-7|.
CASSCHGAGQETQYF
TGTGCTAGCAGCTGCCATGGAGCGGGTCAAGAGACCCAGTACTTC
>TRBJ1-1|few|TRBV7-3|.
CASSLEEDTEAFF
TGTGCCAGCAGCTTAGAGGAGGACACTGAAGCTTTCTTT
>TRBJ2-2|few|TRBV7-3|.
CASSLRYAGELFF
TGTGCCAGCAGCTTAAGATACGCCGGGGAGCTGTTTTTT
>TRBJ1-2|.|TRBV27|.
CASSLSGGRGYTF
TGTGCCAGCAGTTTATCAGGGGGTCGGGGCTACACCTTC
>TRBJ2-5|.|TRBV27|.
CASSLRDQETQYF
TGTGCCAGCAGTTTAAGGGACCAAGAGACCCAGTACTTC
>TRBJ2-3|.|TRBV28|TRBD2
CASRPHRTRSDTQYF
TGTGCCAGCAGACCACACAGGACTAGGAGTGATACGCAGTATTTT